The next 27 T cell receptor beta chains were all read from a single sample in a study of identical twins (dated by TCRdb to the mid-2010s). Receptor libraries were prepared by 5' RACE. Reads for this sample came from an Illumina HiSeq 2000. Through fastp at Q25 and MiXCR, TCRdb rebuilt clones from the public reads, retaining in-frame beta chains. Here each entry gathers all rows of one CDR3 protein and keeps the most common genes and DNA. Recorded for this sample are 350,000 to 450,000 distinct CDR3 sequences; around 20% of them occurred a single time. 9% to 15% of the sample is in the top ten clones. Sequencing was done on a sample of naive T cells sorted from blood. This sample's cell subset or site label indicates: cells isolated with a human naive T-cell isolation kit. The source of these receptors is a man in his forties or fifties in good health.

The chain is built from TRBV10-3 and TRBJ1-1; 10 bases line up with TRBD1. This CDR3 has 13 amino acids. Germline trimming cut 6 bases from V and 3 bases from J; bases unmatched to any gene: 1. CDR1 and CDR2 from the germline V gene are ENHRY and SYGVKD. The CDR3: CAIRTGGHTEAFF. In DNA form, the CDR3 reads TGTGCCATCAGGACAGGGGGCCACACTGAAGCTTTCTTT.

The chain uses TRBV6-2 or TRBV6-3 and TRBJ2-3, with 12 bases aligning to TRBD2. Per the germline V gene, CDR1 is MNHEY and CDR2 is SVGEGT. V was clipped by 5 bases and J by 5 bases; unmatched bases: 5. The CDR3 runs to 15 residues. DNA for the CDR3: TGTGCCAGCAGTCTGGCGGGACTAGCGGGAGATACGCAGTATTTT. As protein: CASSLAGLAGDTQYF.

Many counts were recorded for this clonotype. V gene TRBV25-1 combines with J gene TRBJ2-5, with 9 bases lining up with TRBD1. Germline V gene data show CDR1 as MGHDK and CDR2 as SYGVNS. The V gene end was trimmed by 2 bases and the J gene end by 1 base; junction bases not matched to a gene: 8. The CDR3 length is 17 residues. CDR3 residues: CASSEVWGTGTQETQYF. DNA of the CDR3: TGTGCCAGCAGTGAAGTTTGGGGGACAGGGACCCAAGAGACCCAGTACTTC.

J is TRBJ2-5 and V is TRBV6-5, with 8 bases fitting TRBD1. The CDR3 is 14 amino acids. Germline-derived CDR1 and CDR2 are MNHEY and SVGAGI. V lost 4 bases, J lost 2 bases, and 3 bases stayed unmatched. The CDR3 nucleotides are TGTGCCAGCAGTTTCCGACAGGGGCAAGAGACCCAGTACTTC. Its protein is CASSFRQGQETQYF.

V and J are TRBV7-3 and TRBJ2-1; D is undetermined. The V end was cut by 4 bases, the J end by 8 bases, with 12 bases between. This CDR3 region has 13 residues. CDR1 SGHTA and CDR2 FQGTGA come from the germline V gene. The CDR3 nucleotides read TGTGCCAGCAGCTCCACCGGCGTAGATGAGCAGTTCTTC. Its translation: CASSSTGVDEQFF.

This clonotype was seen a handful of times. The rearrangement uses TRBV6-2 or TRBV6-3 and TRBJ1-5, with D possibly matching TRBD1 (6 bases). The V end was cut by 6 bases, the J end by 7 bases, with 13 bases between. The CDR3 covers 13 residues. CDR1 and CDR2 (germline): MNHEY, SVGEGT. In DNA, the CDR3 is TGTGCCAGCAGCCACCCTCAGGGGCAGCCCCAGCATTTT. Protein product: CASSHPQGQPQHF.

This sequence joins TRBV21-1 and TRBJ2-4; TRBD2 is taken as the D call from the table, unchecked against the DNA. TRBV21-1 is labeled a pseudogene. The CDR3 spans 16 residues. The CDR3 sequence: CASSKGRLAGPNIQYF. The CDR3 DNA sequence: TGTGCCAGCAGCAAAGGTAGACTAGCGGGACCAAACATTCAGTACTTC.

This chain uses TRBV20-1 with TRBJ2-4; D gene uncertain. The CDR3 totals 14 residues. Germline values: CDR1 DFQATT, CDR2 SNEGSKA (reference sequence). The V and J ends lost 5 bases and 2 bases respectively, with 13 bases between them. This CDR3 is CSASAQKSKNIQYF. CDR3 in DNA: TGCAGTGCTTCGGCCCAGAAATCCAAAAACATTCAGTACTTC.

This chain connects TRBV20-1 to TRBJ2-1; D not resolved. The CDR3 spans 13 residues. Per the germline V gene, CDR1 is DFQATT and CDR2 is SNEGSKA (reference sequence). Trimming took 4 bases from V and 5 from J, leaving 12 bases between them. CDR3 sequence: CSATRHLDNEQFF. CDR3 in DNA: TGCAGTGCTACCCGGCACTTGGACAATGAGCAGTTCTTC.

This clonotype occurred a few times. The chain links TRBV20-1 to TRBJ2-7; 9 nucleotides agree with TRBD2. This CDR3 contains 13 residues. Germline V gene sequence: CDR1 DFQATT, CDR2 SNEGSKA (reference sequence). The V gene end was trimmed by 6 bases and the J gene end by 3 bases; junction bases not matched to a gene: 6. This CDR3 reads CSATASGDYEQYF. The CDR3 DNA reads as TGCAGTGCCACGGCTAGCGGGGACTACGAGCAGTACTTC.

V is TRBV6-5 and J is TRBJ1-1, with D unclear. In germline, CDR1 is MNHEY, CDR2 SVGAGI. This CDR3 is 15 amino acids long. V lost 0 bases, J lost 1 base, and 9 bases lay in between. CDR3 in DNA: TGTGCCAGCAGTTACTCGCCGGCGAGGAACACTGAAGCTTTCTTT. Its translation: CASSYSPARNTEAFF.

This clonotype was counted a few times. The chain is built from TRBV6-5 and TRBJ2-1; D not certain. Germline CDR1 MNHEY, CDR2 SVGAGI. CDR3 size: 12 residues. Trimming cost V 5 bases and J 7 bases, with 9 bases left between them. CDR3 nucleotide sequence: TGTGCCAGCAGTAGCAAACGGAATGAGCAGTTCTTC. Translating gives CASSSKRNEQFF.

This clonotype was detected many times. This chain links TRBV4-3 with TRBJ2-3; the match to TRBD2 covers 14 bases. The CDR3 is made up of 20 amino acids. V lost 0 bases to trimming and J lost 5 bases; unmatched junction nucleotides: 13. Germline CDR1 and CDR2: LGHNA and YSLEER. The CDR3 region has the DNA TGCGCCAGCAGCCAAGAGGGAGGGACTAGCGGGAGCTTTGGGGGAGATACGCAGTATTTT. It specifies CASSQEGGTSGSFGGDTQYF.

This clonotype was seen repeatedly, ten times or more. The CDR3 nucleotides are TGTGCCAGCAGCTCAATCCGCCCCGGGACAGGCTTTCCCTCCTACGAGCAGTACTTC. Its translation is CASSSIRPGTGFPSYEQYF. The chain employs TRBV11-2 and TRBJ2-7; 8 bases match TRBD1. The germline V gene has CDR1 SGHAT and CDR2 FQNNGV. The junction had 17 bases not matched to a gene; V was cut back by 4 bases and J by 0 bases. The CDR3 spans 19 residues. Full variable domain (remainder filled in from reference TRBV11-2 and TRBJ2-7): EAGVAQSPRYKIIEKRQSVAFWCNPISGHATLYWYQQILGQGPKLLIQFQNNGVVDDSQLPKDRFSAERLKGVDSTLKIQPAKLEDSAVYLCASSSIRPGTGFPSYEQYFGPGTRLTVT.

A few counts support this clonotype. This chain links TRBV7-2 with TRBJ1-4; unclear D gene. Germline V lookup: CDR1 SGHTA, CDR2 FQGNSA. V lost 5 bases, J lost 4 bases, and 14 bases lay in between. CDR3 length equals 15 residues. CDR3 DNA sequence: TGTGCCAGCAGCCCAATATCGGACCATAATGAAAAACTGTTTTTT. It yields the protein CASSPISDHNEKLFF.

This clonotype was found many times. The V and J genes are TRBV20-1 and TRBJ2-7; 8 bases map to TRBD2. Germline V gives CDR1 DFQATT, CDR2 SNEGSKA (reference sequence). This CDR3 is 18 amino acids long. J gave up 3 bases and V 0 bases, and 16 bases lay outside the gene matches. The CDR3 sequence is CSARDYAGLAGSYYEQYF. The CDR3 DNA reads TGCAGTGCTAGAGATTATGCGGGGTTAGCGGGGAGTTACTACGAGCAGTACTTC.

This clonotype showed up just a few times. V usage is TRBV4-3 and J usage is TRBJ2-1; perhaps TRBD2 as D (5 bases). The CDR3 is made up of 15 amino acids. Trimming removed 2 bases from V and 2 bases from J, with 10 bases in between. The V gene's germline CDR1 is LGHNA and CDR2 YSLEER. This chain's CDR3 is CASSQTRAPYNEQFF. The CDR3 DNA follows: TGCGCCAGCAGCCAAACTAGAGCTCCCTACAATGAGCAGTTCTTC.

This chain uses TRBV4-3 with TRBJ2-7, with 7 bases matching TRBD2. The V gene's germline CDR1 is LGHNA and CDR2 YSLEER. This CDR3 comprises 14 residues. The J segment lost 4 bases and the V segment lost 6 bases, leaving 9 bases of the junction unmatched. Here the CDR3 reads CASSLGRGYYEQYF. The CDR3 DNA reads as TGCGCCAGCAGTCTTGGGCGGGGGTATTACGAGCAGTACTTC.

The V gene is TRBV6-1, the J gene TRBJ2-3; possible D gene TRBD2, 6 bases. This CDR3 is built from 15 residues. From germline, CDR1 is MNHNS and CDR2 SASEGT. Trimming cost V 4 bases and J 2 bases, with 13 bases left between them. This chain's CDR3 is CASSVGLHSTDTQYF. The CDR3 coding sequence is TGTGCCAGCAGTGTGGGACTCCATTCCACAGATACGCAGTATTTT.

In its sample, this clonotype was seen many times. V gene TRBV7-2 combines with J gene TRBJ2-7, with TRBD2 matching 8 bases. CDR1 is SGHTA and CDR2 is FQGNSA in the germline V gene. Trimming at V came to 0 bases and at J to 0 bases, leaving 4 bases not matched to a gene. The CDR3 totals 16 residues. CDR3 protein: CASSLAASGFSYEQYF. CDR3 nucleotides: TGTGCCAGCAGCTTAGCGGCTAGCGGGTTCTCCTACGAGCAGTACTTC.

This clonotype was seen many times. The chain combines TRBV5-1 with TRBJ2-7; the match to TRBD1 covers 8 bases. The CDR3 covers 14 residues. The J segment lost 4 bases and the V segment lost 4 bases, leaving 7 bases of the junction unmatched. Germline V gene sequence: CDR1 SGHRS, CDR2 YFSETQ. Written as DNA, the CDR3 is TGCGCCAGCAGCACCGGACAGGGAGTATACGAGCAGTACTTC. Translation: CASSTGQGVYEQYF. The full variable domain, with the rest looked up from reference TRBV5-1 and TRBJ2-7, is KAGVTQTPRYLIKTRGQQVTLSCSPISGHRSVSWYQQTPGQGLQFLFEYFSETQRNKGNFPGRFSGRQFSNSRSEMNVSTLELGDSALYLCASSTGQGVYEQYFGPGTRLTVT.

This chain links TRBV10-3 with TRBJ2-1, with D unresolved. Germline values: CDR1 ENHRY, CDR2 SYGVKD. The CDR3 has 13 residues. The V end lost 10 bases, the J end lost 0 bases, and 10 bases lay between the germline ends. The CDR3 region is CATSGFSYNEQFF. DNA of the CDR3: TGTGCCACGTCTGGGTTCTCCTACAATGAGCAGTTCTTC.

This clonotype has more than one count but fewer than ten. V and J are TRBV5-1 and TRBJ2-5, with 10 bases that match TRBD1. Trimming removed 1 base from V and 10 bases from J; junction bases left unmatched: 10. This CDR3 spans 15 amino acids. From germline, CDR1 is SGHRS and CDR2 YFSETQ. CDR3 residues: CASSLRGTGATVQYF. CDR3 DNA sequence: TGCGCCAGCAGCTTGCGCGGGACAGGGGCGACGGTCCAGTACTTC.

This clonotype was detected only a few times. The rearrangement joins TRBV12-3 or TRBV12-4 to TRBJ2-3, with 12 bases identical to TRBD2. CDR3 length: 19 amino acids. The V gene end was trimmed by 6 bases and the J gene end by 5 bases; junction bases not matched to a gene: 18. The CDR3 spells CASSPSGRLAGVTRDTQYF. CDR3 DNA: TGTGCCAGCAGCCCCTCTGGGAGACTAGCGGGAGTTACAAGAGATACGCAGTATTTT.

The table lists this clonotype with a few counts. V and J are TRBV6-2 or TRBV6-3 and TRBJ2-2; 9 nucleotides agree with TRBD2. The CDR3 runs to 16 residues. CDR1 and CDR2 from the germline V gene are MNHEY and SVGEGT. With V trimmed by 3 bases and J by 5 bases, 7 bases remained unmatched. CDR3 in DNA: TGTGCCAGCAGTTATGGGCGGGAGGGCCGAACCGGGGAGCTGTTTTTT. Translating it yields CASSYGREGRTGELFF.

This chain's CDR3 is CASSYFLRLANYGYTF. The CDR3 DNA reads TGTGCCAGCAGTTACTTCTTGCGGTTAGCTAACTATGGCTACACCTTC. This rearrangement joins TRBV6-2 or TRBV6-3 to TRBJ1-2; D is undetermined. The V gene's germline CDR1 is MNHEY and CDR2 SVGEGT. CDR3 length: 16 amino acids. V shed 1 base and J shed 0 bases, with 12 bases lying between them.

The sample holds many counts of this clonotype. The chain has TRBV24-1 and TRBJ2-1; 8 bases map to TRBD2. From germline, CDR1 is KGHDR and CDR2 SFDVKD. The V gene end was trimmed by 3 bases and the J gene end by 6 bases; junction bases not matched to a gene: 6. This CDR3 comprises 15 residues. In nucleotides, the CDR3 is TGTGCCACCAGTGATCCCCGGGGGGGAGGCAATGAGCAGTTCTTC. This codes for CATSDPRGGGNEQFF.